This T cell receptor beta chain originates from a study of T cell responses to AZD1222 COVID-19 vaccine. This clone occurred once. What it binds is not known. Timing groups of about 4 and about 12 weeks for second doses were pooled. Using immunoSEQ multiplex PCR, the repertoire was profiled, and TCRdb retains in-frame clones only, with some absent. The table shows 250,000 to 300,000 clones, with roughly 93% occurring only once. The CDR3 loop spans 14 amino acids. The germline gives CDR1 SGHRS, CDR2 YFSETQ. The ends were cut back, 4 bases at V and 7 bases at J, with 17 bases in the middle. Notes on the study in general: White British people made up most donors, females outnumbered males, and clonal diversity was possibly underestimated.

Sequencing was performed on peripheral blood, taken 28 days after the second AZD1222 dose. The rearrangement links TRBV5-1 to TRBJ1-1, with D hard to call. The receptor's source is an adult who received the AZD1222 COVID-19 vaccine. CDR3 nucleotide sequence: TGCGCCAGCAGCCTCGAAGATTCGGAAGGTGAAGCTTTCTTT. It translates to CASSLEDSEGEAFF.